A selection of T cell receptor beta chains follows, all from one sample in a study of T-cell memory formation after mild COVID-19. TCRdb reprocessed the 5' RACE reads with MiXCR, giving one entry per CDR3 protein. The repertoire has roughly 310,000 distinct CDR3 sequences, approximately 16% of them found once; the top ten carry around 24%. The sample taken for sequencing was PBMCs or a T cell subset sorted from them (not recorded which). These receptors were taken from a man aged 18 to 29 who had mild COVID-19 (a few samples of this study predate the infection). Cell type and time point are not known. Both conserved end residues are part of each CDR3. The order of the fields is V gene, J gene, CDR3 length, D gene, CDR3 protein. D genes are given only for firm matches.

TRBV10-3	TRBJ1-2	14	.	CAISPQGGGYGYTF
TRBV2	TRBJ1-5	15	.	CASTAGTLSNQPQHF
TRBV10-2	TRBJ1-1	12	.	CASSPGTGMGFF
TRBV7-9	TRBJ2-4	15	.	CASSHMGRIENIQYF
TRBV4-3	TRBJ2-7	14	.	CASSHTYRANEQYF
TRBV27	TRBJ2-7	11	.	CASGTRYGQYF
TRBV7-2	TRBJ2-7	13	.	CASSPPDVYEQYF
TRBV6-5	TRBJ2-2	14	.	CASSTGPGTGELFF
TRBV5-1	TRBJ2-3	14	.	CASKLEAFTDTQYF
TRBV5-1	TRBJ2-2	15	.	CASSSWGANTGELFF
TRBV5-1	TRBJ2-3	14	.	CASSLTGQTDTQYF
TRBV12-3/TRBV12-4	TRBJ1-2	13	.	CASSGGPIYGYTF
TRBV10-3	TRBJ2-3	16	TRBD2	CASTGRLAENTDTQYF
TRBV4-1	TRBJ2-3	15	TRBD2	CASSQLLTSADTQYF
TRBV7-9	TRBJ2-7	17	.	CASSSTLGRDNSYEQYF
TRBV3-1	TRBJ2-3	11	.	CASSQADTQYF
TRBV20-1	TRBJ1-1	14	.	CSARDPRTNTEAFF
TRBV6-1	TRBJ2-3	14	TRBD2	CASWGKVAGDTQYF
TRBV18	TRBJ2-4	14	TRBD1	CASSPWDRENIQYF
TRBV9	TRBJ2-3	13	.	CASSVASSDTQYF
TRBV20-1	TRBJ2-2	13	.	CSARVAATGELFF
TRBV20-1	TRBJ1-5	16	TRBD1	CSANRDRVGVDQPQHF
TRBV5-1	TRBJ2-5	15	TRBD2	CASSLLGGAEETQYF
TRBV20-1	TRBJ2-1	13	.	CSARRGMDNEQFF
TRBV2	TRBJ2-5	15	TRBD1	CASTGPTGVGETQYF
TRBV6-5	TRBJ2-3	15	.	CASSRGPISTDTQYF
TRBV15	TRBJ2-7	14	.	CATSRDLSRRKQYF
TRBV6-2/TRBV6-3	TRBJ2-3	13	.	CASSETGTDTQYF
TRBV9	TRBJ2-2	15	.	CASSAPGSPTGELFF
TRBV10-2	TRBJ2-3	16	TRBD2	CASTPWGTSVTDTQYF
TRBV4-1	TRBJ2-3	16	.	CASSQDFVSLTDTQYF
TRBV29-1	TRBJ1-1	10	.	CSGRETEAFF
TRBV11-2	TRBJ1-3	14	.	CASSQQFSGNTIYF
TRBV7-9	TRBJ1-2	14	.	CASSLGRGQILYTF
TRBV4-2	TRBJ1-3	14	.	CASSQFGPGNTIYF
TRBV28	TRBJ1-2	15	.	CASSFGQGLDYGYTF
TRBV28	TRBJ2-5	16	TRBD2	CASSRGLAGAEETQYF
TRBV20-1	TRBJ1-1	16	.	CSARSTGRHMNTEAFF
TRBV5-4	TRBJ2-7	15	.	CASSQDVNPTYEQYF